These T cell receptor beta chains were read from a single sample in a study of blood T cell repertoires in COVID-19. Produced via immunoSEQ multiplex PCR; TCRdb's table is partial and in-frame only. The sample lists a few hundred thousand clones, 84% seen once, with 9.7% in the top ten. Sequences were obtained from peripheral blood. The receptors here all came from a man aged 50 to 59 with active or convalescent COVID-19. Each CDR3 is given with its conserved first and last residue. D genes are given only for firm matches. The size entry is marked missing in some rows and otherwise reads once, few, many or a size class.

-	TRBJ2-5	-	TRBV5-1	CASSLIRRQETQYF	TGCGCCAGCAGCTTAATACGGCGGCAAGAGACCCAGTACTTC
TRBD2	TRBJ2-3	-	TRBV10-1	CASRTGGPDTQYF	TGCGCCAGCAGGACGGGGGGGCCCGATACGCAGTATTTT
-	TRBJ2-1	-	TRBV11-2	CASSSWGQGGSNEQFF	TGTGCCAGCAGCTCCTGGGGGCAGGGGGGTTCCAATGAGCAGTTCTTC
-	TRBJ2-7	-	TRBV28	CASSLEGTTYEQYF	TGTGCCAGCAGTTTAGAGGGAACTACCTACGAGCAGTACTTC
TRBD1	TRBJ1-2	-	TRBV6-2/TRBV6-3	CASSSGGTYGYTF	TGTGCCAGCAGTTCAGGGGGCACCTATGGCTACACCTTC
-	TRBJ2-1	few	TRBV11-3	CASSPSFNSHEQFF	TGTGCCAGCAGTCCCTCCTTCAATAGCCATGAGCAGTTCTTC
-	TRBJ1-1	once	TRBV5-1	CASSWGWNTEAFF	TGCGCCAGCAGCTGGGGCTGGAACACTGAAGCTTTCTTT
-	TRBJ1-6	-	TRBV9	CASSVTGDNSPLHF	TGTGCCAGCAGCGTAACCGGGGATAATTCACCCCTCCACTTT
-	TRBJ2-1	once	TRBV19	CASSIGAPNEQFF	TGTGCCAGTAGTATAGGGGCCCCAAATGAGCAGTTCTTC
TRBD2	TRBJ2-2	-	TRBV4-1	CASSQDSAGGRDGELFF	TGCGCCAGCAGCCAAGATTCGGCGGGGGGACGAGACGGGGAGCTGTTTTTT
-	TRBJ2-5	few	TRBV7-3	CASSLQGLPQETQYF	TGTGCCAGCAGCTTACAGGGCTTGCCTCAAGAGACCCAGTACTTC
TRBD1	TRBJ1-1	-	TRBV28	CASRPPGQGVTEAFF	TGTGCCAGCAGACCTCCGGGACAGGGAGTCACTGAAGCTTTCTTT
TRBD1	TRBJ1-2	-	TRBV7-9	CASSLGTGGYTF	TGTGCCAGCAGCTTAGGGACAGGAGGCTACACCTTC
-	TRBJ2-2	-	TRBV5-6	CASSWALIGELFF	TGTGCCAGCAGCTGGGCCTTGATTGGGGAGCTGTTTTTT
TRBD1	TRBJ1-2	-	TRBV6-6	CASSYSGQGLGGYTF	TGTGCCAGCAGTTACTCTGGACAGGGGTTGGGTGGCTACACCTTC
TRBD1	TRBJ1-3	-	TRBV18	CASSPADRGGNTIYF	TGTGCCAGCTCACCCGCGGACAGGGGTGGAAACACCATATATTTT
TRBD2	TRBJ2-3	-	TRBV5-1	CASSDSGGAYTQYF	TGCGCCAGCAGTGATAGCGGGGGGGCATATACGCAGTATTTT
TRBD1	TRBJ1-1	-	TRBV6-6	CATQKSDRVNTEAFF	TGTGCCACCCAGAAATCGGACAGGGTGAACACTGAAGCTTTCTTT